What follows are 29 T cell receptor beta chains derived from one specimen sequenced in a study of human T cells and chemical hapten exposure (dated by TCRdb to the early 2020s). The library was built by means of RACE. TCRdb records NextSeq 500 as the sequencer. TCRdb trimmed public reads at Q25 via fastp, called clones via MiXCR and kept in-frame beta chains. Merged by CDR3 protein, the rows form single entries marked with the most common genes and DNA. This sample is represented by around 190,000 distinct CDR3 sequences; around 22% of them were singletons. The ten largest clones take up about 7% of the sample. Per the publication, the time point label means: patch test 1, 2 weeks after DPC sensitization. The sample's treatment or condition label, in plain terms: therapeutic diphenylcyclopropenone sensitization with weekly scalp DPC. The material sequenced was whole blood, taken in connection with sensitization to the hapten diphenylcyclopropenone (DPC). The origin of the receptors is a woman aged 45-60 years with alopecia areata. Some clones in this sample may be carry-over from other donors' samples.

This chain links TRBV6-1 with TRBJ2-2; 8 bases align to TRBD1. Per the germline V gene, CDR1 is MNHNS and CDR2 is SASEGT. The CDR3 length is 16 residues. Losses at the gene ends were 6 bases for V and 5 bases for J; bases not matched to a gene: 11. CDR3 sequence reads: CASRLRTGSDTGELFF. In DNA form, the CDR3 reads TGTGCCAGCAGGCTCAGGACAGGGAGCGATACCGGGGAGCTGTTTTTT.

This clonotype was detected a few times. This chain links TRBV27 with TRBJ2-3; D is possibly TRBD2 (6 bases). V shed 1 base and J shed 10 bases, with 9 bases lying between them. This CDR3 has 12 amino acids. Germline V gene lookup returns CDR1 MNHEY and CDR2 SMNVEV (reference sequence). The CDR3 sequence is CASSLLRDAQYF. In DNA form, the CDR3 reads TGTGCCAGCAGTTTATTGCGGGACGCGCAGTATTTT.

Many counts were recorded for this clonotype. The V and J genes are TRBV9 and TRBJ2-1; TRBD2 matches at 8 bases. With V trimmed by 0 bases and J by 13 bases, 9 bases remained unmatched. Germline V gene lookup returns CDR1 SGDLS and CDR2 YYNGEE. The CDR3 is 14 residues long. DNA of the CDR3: TGTGCCAGCAGCGTAGGCAATAGCGGGAACGGTCAGTTCTTC. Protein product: CASSVGNSGNGQFF.

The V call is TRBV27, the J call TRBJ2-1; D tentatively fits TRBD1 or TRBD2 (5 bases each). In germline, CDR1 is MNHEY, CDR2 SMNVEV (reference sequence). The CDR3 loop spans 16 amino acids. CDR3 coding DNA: TGTGTCACCGGTTTCGGGAAGGCTAGCCCTGGGACGGAGCAGTTCTTC. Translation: CVTGFGKASPGTEQFF.

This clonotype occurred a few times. This CDR3 is CASSLALGQDETQYF. CDR3 in DNA: TGTGCCAGCAGCTTAGCGCTAGGGCAGGATGAGACCCAGTACTTC. This chain links TRBV7-9 with TRBJ2-5; D is uncertain. This CDR3 spans 15 amino acids. CDR1 SEHNR and CDR2 FQNEAQ come from the germline V gene (reference sequence). Between the trimmed V and J ends, which lost 0 bases and 5 bases, there was a span of 13 bases. Full variable domain (outside the CDR3, taken from reference TRBV7-9 and TRBJ2-5): DTGVSQNPRHKITKRGQNVTFRCDPISEHNRLYWYRQTLGQGPEFLTYFQNEAQLEKSRLLSDRFSAERPKGSFSTLEIQRTEQGDSAMYLCASSLALGQDETQYFGPGTRLLVL.

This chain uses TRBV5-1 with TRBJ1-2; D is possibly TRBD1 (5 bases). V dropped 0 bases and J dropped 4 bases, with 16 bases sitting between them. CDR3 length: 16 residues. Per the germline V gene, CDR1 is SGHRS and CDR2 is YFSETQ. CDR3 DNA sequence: TGCGCCAGCAGCTTGGCGCGGGACGCACTCTTCTATGGCTACACCTTC. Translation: CASSLARDALFYGYTF.

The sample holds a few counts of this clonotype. CDR3 sequence: CASSPNSGGAETQYF. The CDR3 DNA follows: TGTGCCAGCAGTCCTAATTCAGGGGGCGCCGAGACCCAGTACTTC. This chain links TRBV6-6 with TRBJ2-5, with 8 bases aligning to TRBD1. V dropped 5 bases and J dropped 5; count of bases not matched to a gene: 10. The CDR3 has 15 amino acids. From germline, CDR1 is MNHNY and CDR2 SVGAGI (reference sequence).

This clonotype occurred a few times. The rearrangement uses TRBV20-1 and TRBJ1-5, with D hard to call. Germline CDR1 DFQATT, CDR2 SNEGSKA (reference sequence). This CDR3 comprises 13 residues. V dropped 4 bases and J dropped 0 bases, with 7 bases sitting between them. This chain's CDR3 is CSAIQFSNQPQHF. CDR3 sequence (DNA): TGCAGTGCTATACAGTTTAGCAATCAGCCCCAGCATTTT.

The CDR3 spells CANSTDGGNEQYF. The CDR3, as DNA: TGCGCCAACAGTACCGATGGTGGAAACGAGCAGTACTTC. The chain recombines TRBV5-1 with TRBJ2-7; D is uncertain. The V end lost 9 bases, the J end lost 5 bases, and 18 bases lay between the germline ends. This CDR3 is 13 amino acids long. Germline values: CDR1 SGHRS, CDR2 YFSETQ. The whole variable domain, filled in from reference TRBV5-1 and TRBJ2-7, reads KAGVTQTPRYLIKTRGQQVTLSCSPISGHRSVSWYQQTPGQGLQFLFEYFSETQRNKGNFPGRFSGRQFSNSRSEMNVSTLELGDSALYLCANSTDGGNEQYFGPGTRLTVT.

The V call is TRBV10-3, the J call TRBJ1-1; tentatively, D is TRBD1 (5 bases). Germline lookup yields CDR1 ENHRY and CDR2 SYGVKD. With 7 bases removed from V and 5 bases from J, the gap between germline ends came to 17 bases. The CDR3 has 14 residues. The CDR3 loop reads CAITDGGVETEAFF. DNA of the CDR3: TGTGCCATCACCGACGGGGGGGTTGAAACTGAAGCTTTCTTT.

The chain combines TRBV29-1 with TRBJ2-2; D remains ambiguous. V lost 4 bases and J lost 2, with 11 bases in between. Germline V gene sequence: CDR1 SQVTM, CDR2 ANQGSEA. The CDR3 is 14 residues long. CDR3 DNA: TGCAGCGTTGTAATCTCAGGAAACACCGGGGAGCTGTTTTTT. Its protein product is CSVVISGNTGELFF.

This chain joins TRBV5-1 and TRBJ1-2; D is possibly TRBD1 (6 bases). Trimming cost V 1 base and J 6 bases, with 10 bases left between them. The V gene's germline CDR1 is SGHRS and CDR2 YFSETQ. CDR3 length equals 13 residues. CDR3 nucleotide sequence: TGCGCCAGCAGCTTGTCACAGGGAGATGGCTACACCTTC. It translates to CASSLSQGDGYTF.

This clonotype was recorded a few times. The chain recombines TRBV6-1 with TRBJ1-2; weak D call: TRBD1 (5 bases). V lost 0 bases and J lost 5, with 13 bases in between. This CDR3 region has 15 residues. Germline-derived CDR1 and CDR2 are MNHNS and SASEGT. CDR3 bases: TGTGCCAGCAGTGAAGCGCCCCAGGGATTTTATGGCTACACCTTC. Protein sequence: CASSEAPQGFYGYTF.

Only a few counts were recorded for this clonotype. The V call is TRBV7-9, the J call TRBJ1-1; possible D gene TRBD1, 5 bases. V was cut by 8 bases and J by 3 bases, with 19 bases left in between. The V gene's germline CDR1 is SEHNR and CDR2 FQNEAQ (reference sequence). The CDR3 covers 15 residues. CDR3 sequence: CASLPEGWGDTEAFF. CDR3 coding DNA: TGTGCCAGCCTACCGGAAGGGTGGGGGGACACTGAAGCTTTCTTT.

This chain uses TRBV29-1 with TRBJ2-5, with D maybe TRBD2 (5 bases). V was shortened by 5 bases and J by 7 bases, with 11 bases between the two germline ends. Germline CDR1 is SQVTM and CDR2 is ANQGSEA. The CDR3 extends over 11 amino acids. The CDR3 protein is CSVWWEPTQYF. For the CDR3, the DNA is TGCAGCGTTTGGTGGGAGCCGACCCAGTACTTC.

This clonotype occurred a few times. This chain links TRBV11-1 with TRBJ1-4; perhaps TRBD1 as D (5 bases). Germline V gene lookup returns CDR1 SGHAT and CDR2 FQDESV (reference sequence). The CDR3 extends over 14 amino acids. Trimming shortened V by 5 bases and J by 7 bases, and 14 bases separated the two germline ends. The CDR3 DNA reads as TGTGCCAGCAGCCTACTGGGGGTCAGTGAAAAACTGTTTTTT. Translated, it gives CASSLLGVSEKLFF.

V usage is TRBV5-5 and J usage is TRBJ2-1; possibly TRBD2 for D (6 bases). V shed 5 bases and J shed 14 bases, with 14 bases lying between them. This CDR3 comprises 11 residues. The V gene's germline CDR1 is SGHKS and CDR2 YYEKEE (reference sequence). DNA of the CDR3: TGTGCCAGCAGGCTAGAGCGGGCCGAGTTCTTC. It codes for CASRLERAEFF.

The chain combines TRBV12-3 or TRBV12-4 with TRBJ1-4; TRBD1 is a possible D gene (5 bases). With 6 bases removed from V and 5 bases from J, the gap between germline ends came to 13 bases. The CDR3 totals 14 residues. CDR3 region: CASSQGGKNEKLFF. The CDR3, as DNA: TGTGCCAGCAGCCAGGGAGGAAAAAATGAAAAACTGTTTTTT.

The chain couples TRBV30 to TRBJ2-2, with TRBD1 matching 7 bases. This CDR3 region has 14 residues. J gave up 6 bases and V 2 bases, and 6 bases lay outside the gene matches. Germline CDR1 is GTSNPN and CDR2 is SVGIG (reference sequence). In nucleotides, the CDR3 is TGTGCCTGGAGTATCAAGGGGGCGGCCGGGGAGCTGTTTTTT. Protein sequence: CAWSIKGAAGELFF.

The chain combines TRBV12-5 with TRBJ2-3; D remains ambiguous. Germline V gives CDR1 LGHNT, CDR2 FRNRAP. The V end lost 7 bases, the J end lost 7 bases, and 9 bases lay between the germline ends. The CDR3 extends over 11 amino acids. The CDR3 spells CASASRNTQYF. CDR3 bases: TGTGCTAGTGCCTCAAGAAATACGCAGTATTTT.

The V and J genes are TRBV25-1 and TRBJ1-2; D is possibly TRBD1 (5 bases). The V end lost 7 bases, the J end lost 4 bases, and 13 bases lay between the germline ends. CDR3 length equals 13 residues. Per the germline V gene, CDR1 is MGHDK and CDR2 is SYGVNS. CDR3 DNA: TGTGCCAGCACCGACAGCCCGGCCTATGGCTACACCTTC. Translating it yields CASTDSPAYGYTF.

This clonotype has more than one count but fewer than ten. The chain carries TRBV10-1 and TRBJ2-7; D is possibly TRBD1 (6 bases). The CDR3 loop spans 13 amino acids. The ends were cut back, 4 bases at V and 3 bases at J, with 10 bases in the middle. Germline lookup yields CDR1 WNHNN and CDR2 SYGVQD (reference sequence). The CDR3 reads CASSAGRGYEQYF. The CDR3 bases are TGCGCCAGCAGTGCTGGCAGGGGCTACGAGCAGTACTTC.

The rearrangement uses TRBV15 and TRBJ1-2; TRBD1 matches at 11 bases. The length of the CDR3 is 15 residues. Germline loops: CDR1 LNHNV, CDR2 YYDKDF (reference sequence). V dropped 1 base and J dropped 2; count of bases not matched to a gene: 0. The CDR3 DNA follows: TGTGCCACCAGCAGAGGGGACAGGGGGAACTATGGCTACACCTTC. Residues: CATSRGDRGNYGYTF. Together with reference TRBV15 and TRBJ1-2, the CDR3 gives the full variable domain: DAMVIQNPRYQVTQFGKPVTLSCSQTLNHNVMYWYQQKSSQAPKLLFHYYDKDFNNEADTPDNFQSRRPNTSFCFLDIRSPGLGDTAMYLCATSRGDRGNYGYTFGSGTRLTVV.

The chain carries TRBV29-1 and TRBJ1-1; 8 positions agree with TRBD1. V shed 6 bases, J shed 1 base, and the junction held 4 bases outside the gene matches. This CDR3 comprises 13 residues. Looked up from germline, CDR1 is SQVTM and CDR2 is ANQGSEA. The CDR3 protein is CSVPGGWNTEAFF. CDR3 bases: TGCAGCGTGCCAGGGGGCTGGAACACTGAAGCTTTCTTT.

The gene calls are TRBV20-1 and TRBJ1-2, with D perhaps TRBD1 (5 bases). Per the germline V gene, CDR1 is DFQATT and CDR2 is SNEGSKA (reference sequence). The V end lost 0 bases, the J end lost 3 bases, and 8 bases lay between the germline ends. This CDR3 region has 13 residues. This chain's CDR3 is CSARDPRDYGYTF. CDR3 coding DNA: TGCAGTGCTAGAGATCCCAGGGACTATGGCTACACCTTC.

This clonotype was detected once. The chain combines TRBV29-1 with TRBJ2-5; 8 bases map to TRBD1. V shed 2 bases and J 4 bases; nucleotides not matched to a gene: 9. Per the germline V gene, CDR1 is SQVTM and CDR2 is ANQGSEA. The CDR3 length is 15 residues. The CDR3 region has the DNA TGCAGCGTTGAAAAGTGGCAGGGGGCTAGAGAGACCCAGTACTTC. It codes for CSVEKWQGARETQYF.

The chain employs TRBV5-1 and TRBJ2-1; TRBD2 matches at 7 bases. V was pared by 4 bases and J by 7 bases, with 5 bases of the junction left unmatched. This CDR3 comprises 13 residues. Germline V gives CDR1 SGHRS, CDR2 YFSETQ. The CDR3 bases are TGCGCCAGCAGCACAACTAGCGTAAATGAGCAGTTCTTC. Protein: CASSTTSVNEQFF.

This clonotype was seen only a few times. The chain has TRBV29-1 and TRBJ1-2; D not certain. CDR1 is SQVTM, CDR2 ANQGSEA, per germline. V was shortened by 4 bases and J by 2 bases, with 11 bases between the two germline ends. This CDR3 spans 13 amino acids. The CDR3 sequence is CSVGHGPNYGYTF. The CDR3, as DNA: TGCAGCGTTGGGCACGGACCAAACTATGGCTACACCTTC.

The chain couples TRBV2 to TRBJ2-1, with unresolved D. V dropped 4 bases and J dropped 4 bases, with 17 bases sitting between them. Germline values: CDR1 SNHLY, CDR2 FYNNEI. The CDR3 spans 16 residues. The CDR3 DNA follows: TGTGCCAGCAGTGTAACCAACTTAGTTCCTTACAATGAGCAGTTCTTC. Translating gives CASSVTNLVPYNEQFF.